The clone carrying this T cell receptor beta chain has a single count. Its antigen is not known. CDR1 and CDR2 (germline): MDHEN, SYDVKM. V was trimmed by 3 bases and J by 6 bases, leaving 9 bases between them. The CDR3 is 13 residues long. This sample was taken from a study of CD4 T cells in relation to SARS-CoV-2 and coronaviruses. Across the whole study: The restricting HLA molecule for shared crossreactive spike epitopes was mapped.

CD4+ T cells from unexposed donors were obtained before the COVID-19 pandemic (2011-2018). Produced via immunoSEQ multiplex PCR; TCRdb's table is partial and in-frame only. The sample consists of some 69,000 clones, 94% of them appearing once. Study-wide findings and caveats: Pre-pandemic and post-infection samples never came from the same donor. Crossreactive clones expanded significantly less to SARS-CoV-2 than monoreactive clones.

The genes are TRBV28 and TRBJ2-4; D possibly corresponds to TRBD2 (6 bases). Sequencing input: naive CD4+ T cells from PBMCs. Subset given: naive CD4+ T cells isolated by negative enrichment. The sequence derives from a human donor in good health. The CDR3 nucleotides are TGTGCCAGCAGTTTGGGACTCCCAAACATTCAGTACTTC. Residues: CASSLGLPNIQYF.